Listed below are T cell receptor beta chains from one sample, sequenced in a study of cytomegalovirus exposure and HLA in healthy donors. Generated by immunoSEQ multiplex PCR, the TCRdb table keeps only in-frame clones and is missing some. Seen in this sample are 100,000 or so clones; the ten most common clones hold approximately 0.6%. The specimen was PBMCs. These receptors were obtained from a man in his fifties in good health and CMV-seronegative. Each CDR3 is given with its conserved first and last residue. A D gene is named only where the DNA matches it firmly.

TGCGCCAGCAGCTTGGAGGCAGGGGTTTATAGCACTGAAGCTTTCTTT | CASSLEAGVYSTEAFF | NA | TRBJ1-1 | TRBV5-1
TGTGCCAGTAGTATAGGAAGGGGGGATACGCAGTATTTT | CASSIGRGDTQYF | NA | TRBJ2-3 | TRBV19
TGTGCCAGCAGCCCCCGAAAAGAGGGCGGGAGGGCTGGGGAGCAGTACTTC | CASSPRKEGGRAGEQYF | TRBD2 | TRBJ2-7 | TRBV9
TGTGCCATCAGTGAGTCGCAGGGAGGGGTTTACGAGCAGTACTTC | CAISESQGGVYEQYF | TRBD2 | TRBJ2-7 | TRBV10-3
TGTGCCAGCAGTTATAGACAGAACACTGAAGCTTTCTTT | CASSYRQNTEAFF | NA | TRBJ1-1 | TRBV7-9
TGTGCCAGTAGTATAGCTACAGCCAACACTGAAGCTTTCTTT | CASSIATANTEAFF | NA | TRBJ1-1 | TRBV19
TGTGCCAGCAGTTTAGCAGGAGGGCATTATGGCTACACCTTC | CASSLAGGHYGYTF | NA | TRBJ1-2 | TRBV28
TGTGCCAGCAGACATTTAGGACAGGGGATCTTAAACTATGGCTACACCTTC | CASRHLGQGILNYGYTF | TRBD1 | TRBJ1-2 | TRBV5-4
TGCGCCAGCAGCCAAGATCAATTGAGTGAGGAGGAGCTGTTTTTT | CASSQDQLSEEELFF | NA | TRBJ2-2 | TRBV4-1
TGTGCCTGGAGTAAGGACACCGAGCAGTTCTTC | CAWSKDTEQFF | NA | TRBJ2-1 | TRBV30
TGCGCCAGCAGCCCCAGCTTCAGGGGGACTGGGGCCAACGTCCTGACTTTC | CASSPSFRGTGANVLTF | TRBD1 | TRBJ2-6 | TRBV4-3
TGTGCCAGCTCTCCACAAGGGGGAAATCAGCCCCAGCATTTT | CASSPQGGNQPQHF | NA | TRBJ1-5 | TRBV18
TGTGCCAGCAGTGGACAGTTTTACGAGCAGTACTTC | CASSGQFYEQYF | NA | TRBJ2-7 | TRBV2
TGTGCCAGCAGCCAACCCCCTTTTCTAGCGGGAAGCAACAATGAGCAGTTCTTC | CASSQPPFLAGSNNEQFF | TRBD2 | TRBJ2-1 | TRBV4-2
TGCGCCAGCAGCTTGGCCGCTAGCAACACCGGGGAGCTGTTTTTT | CASSLAASNTGELFF | NA | TRBJ2-2 | TRBV5-1
TGTGCCAGTAGCCCGCCTCCCGGGACAGCCTATAATTCACCCCTCCACTTT | CASSPPPGTAYNSPLHF | TRBD1 | TRBJ1-6 | TRBV19
TGCGCCAGCAGCCAGAAGCAGGGGGAATATGGCTACACCTTC | CASSQKQGEYGYTF | TRBD1 | TRBJ1-2 | TRBV5-1
TGTGCCTGGAGTTTAATGAACACTGAAGCTTTCTTT | CAWSLMNTEAFF | NA | TRBJ1-1 | TRBV30
TGTGCCAGCAGCTTGCCTAGCGGGGGGGGGCAAGAGACCCAGTACTTC | CASSLPSGGGQETQYF | TRBD2 | TRBJ2-5 | TRBV5-4
TGTGCCAGTAGTTCTTCACTGAATCAGCCCCAGCATTTT | CASSSSLNQPQHF | NA | TRBJ1-5 | TRBV19
TGTGCCAGCAGCCCCGGACAGAACAATCAGCCCCAGCATTTT | CASSPGQNNQPQHF | NA | TRBJ1-5 | TRBV6-5
TGTGCCAGCAGCTTTGGCAGGGCGTCTGAAGCTTTCTTT | CASSFGRASEAFF | NA | TRBJ1-1 | TRBV5-4
TGTGCCAGCAGTCCTGGCGGAAGCGGGGGGCGCACAGATACGCAGTATTTT | CASSPGGSGGRTDTQYF | TRBD2 | TRBJ2-3 | TRBV9